This T cell receptor (beta chain) was recorded in a study of blood T cell repertoires in COVID-19. Study at large: Sample material is recorded as cDNA or gDNA derived from T cells, B-cell-depleted T cells, or PBMCs.

This CDR3 is 15 amino acids long. Trimming cost V 8 bases and J 4 bases, with 18 bases left between them. Germline V gene sequence: CDR1 WNHNN, CDR2 SYGVQD (reference sequence). Only in-frame clones appear in the TCRdb table, and some are missing; sequencing was by immunoSEQ multiplex PCR. The sample holds tens of thousands of clones, 85% to 90% seen once. This clonotype originated in a woman in her fifties or sixties with active COVID-19. J is TRBJ2-1 and V is TRBV10-1; D is possibly TRBD2 (5 bases). Sequencing was done on a sample of peripheral blood. The DNA for the CDR3 is TGCGCCAGCGGCCCATTTGGACGGGGTTACAATGAGCAGTTCTTC. Translated, it gives CASGPFGRGYNEQFF.